A selection of T cell receptor beta chains follows, all from one sample in a study of beta chain features in type 1 diabetes. Assay used: immunoSEQ multiplex PCR; TCRdb lists only in-frame clones, some missing. This sample has some 500,000 clones, with around 10% found just once. The specimen was naive CD4+ T cells from blood. The receptors were sampled from a young woman in good health. Each CDR3 is given with its conserved first and last residue. A D gene is named only where the DNA matches it firmly. For some rows the clone size is stated as once, few or many, or as a class when expanded; others skip it.

D gene,V gene,clone size,J gene,CDR3 protein,CDR3 DNA
-,TRBV15,-,TRBJ2-3,CASGTEITDTQYF,TGTGCCAGCGGGACAGAAATCACAGATACGCAGTATTTT
-,TRBV2,few,TRBJ2-5,CASSERYRQETQYF,TGTGCCAGCAGTGAACGGTACAGGCAAGAGACCCAGTACTTC
-,TRBV7-3,-,TRBJ1-1,CASSLKASGNTEAFF,TGTGCCAGCAGCTTAAAAGCCTCTGGGAACACTGAAGCTTTCTTT
-,TRBV7-2,few,TRBJ2-3,CASSLAPSPDTQYF,TGTGCCAGCAGCTTAGCGCCCAGCCCAGATACGCAGTATTTT
-,TRBV4-3,-,TRBJ1-1,CASSQGAVRNTEAFF,TGCGCCAGCAGCCAAGGGGCTGTGAGAAACACTGAAGCTTTCTTT
-,TRBV30,-,TRBJ2-7,CAWSLGSYEQYF,TGTGCCTGGAGTTTAGGGAGCTACGAGCAGTACTTC
-,TRBV12-5,-,TRBJ2-3,CASGKAGTDTQYF,TGTGCTAGTGGCAAGGCCGGCACAGATACGCAGTATTTT
-,TRBV11-2,-,TRBJ1-3,CASSLLRPGSGNTIYF,TGTGCCAGCAGCTTACTGCGGCCCGGCTCTGGAAACACCATATATTTT
-,TRBV6-5,few,TRBJ1-4,CASSYSNEKLFF,TGTGCCAGCAGTTACTCGAATGAAAAACTGTTTTTT
-,TRBV29-1,-,TRBJ2-1,CSVGSNRGGSYNEQFF,TGCAGCGTTGGATCCAACAGGGGAGGCTCCTACAATGAGCAGTTCTTC
-,TRBV29-1,many,TRBJ2-1,CSVVAQGRNEQFF,TGCAGCGTTGTGGCACAGGGAAGGAATGAGCAGTTCTTC
-,TRBV18,few,TRBJ2-3,CASSPPERVGTDTQYF,TGTGCCAGCTCACCACCGGAAAGGGTTGGTACAGATACGCAGTATTTT
-,TRBV18,-,TRBJ1-2,CASSPPRQLDGYTF,TGTGCCAGCTCACCACCGCGACAGCTTGATGGCTACACCTTC
-,TRBV7-7,few,TRBJ1-4,CASSPRLAAGEKLFF,TGTGCCAGCAGCCCACGGTTGGCTGCGGGGGAAAAACTGTTTTTT
-,TRBV7-2,-,TRBJ2-3,CASSLAGADTQYF,TGTGCCAGCAGCTTAGCTGGGGCAGATACGCAGTATTTT
-,TRBV30,many,TRBJ2-1,CAWIGGKQGLLGGNEQFF,TGTGCCTGGATAGGCGGAAAACAAGGACTATTGGGGGGCAATGAGCAGTTCTTC
-,TRBV6-5,-,TRBJ2-1,CASSYSLSSYNEQFF,TGTGCCAGCAGCTACTCGTTGAGCTCCTACAATGAGCAGTTCTTC
-,TRBV7-6,few,TRBJ2-1,CASSLPLLGLQSNEQFF,TGTGCCAGCAGCTTACCGCTCTTGGGGCTTCAGAGCAATGAGCAGTTCTTC
TRBD1,TRBV4-2,-,TRBJ1-1,CASSQPQGRGTEAFF,TGTGCCAGCAGCCAACCACAGGGGAGGGGGACTGAAGCTTTCTTT
TRBD1,TRBV18,few,TRBJ1-1,CASSPPDRRGPNTEAFF,TGTGCCAGCTCACCACCAGACCGCAGGGGGCCGAACACTGAAGCTTTCTTT
-,TRBV18,-,TRBJ2-1,CASSNRDEQFF,TGTGCCAGCTCAAATCGGGATGAGCAGTTCTTC
-,TRBV29-1,-,TRBJ2-1,CSVDPRSPFSNEQFF,TGCAGCGTTGATCCACGCTCCCCGTTTTCCAATGAGCAGTTCTTC
TRBD2,TRBV7-3,-,TRBJ2-1,CASSPYSSGGAQGSYNEQFF,TGTGCCAGCAGCCCCTACTCTAGCGGGGGGGCACAAGGCTCCTACAATGAGCAGTTCTTC
-,TRBV29-1,-,TRBJ1-1,CSVQRNTEAFF,TGCAGCGTCCAACGGAACACTGAAGCTTTCTTT
TRBD1,TRBV25-1,-,TRBJ2-7,CASSRISTKQGVPYEQYF,TGTGCCAGCAGCCGAATCTCTACTAAACAGGGGGTTCCCTACGAGCAGTACTTC
-,TRBV6-6,few,TRBJ1-1,CASSSSRVDAFF,TGTGCCAGCAGTTCCTCGAGGGTAGACGCTTTCTTT
-,TRBV5-1,-,TRBJ2-3,CASSLGLTSTDTQYF,TGCGCCAGCAGCTTGGGACTAACTAGCACAGATACGCAGTATTTT
-,TRBV6-5,few,TRBJ1-2,CASTFDGNYGYTF,TGTGCCAGCACGTTTGACGGGAACTATGGCTACACCTTC
-,TRBV2,-,TRBJ2-1,CASSHPATNEQFF,TGTGCCAGCAGCCACCCGGCGACCAATGAGCAGTTCTTC
-,TRBV10-3,few,TRBJ1-5,CATAGRELGQPQHF,TGTGCCACCGCGGGACGAGAGTTAGGTCAGCCCCAGCATTTT
-,TRBV19,few,TRBJ1-2,CASNPEWSGYGYTF,TGTGCCAGTAATCCAGAATGGTCGGGCTATGGCTACACCTTC
TRBD2,TRBV7-7,few,TRBJ2-3,CASSLGLAGGADTQYF,TGTGCCAGCAGCTTGGGACTAGCGGGGGGAGCAGATACGCAGTATTTT
TRBD2,TRBV7-3,-,TRBJ2-1,CASSLSSGSKFF,TGTGCCAGCAGCTTAAGTAGCGGGAGCAAGTTCTTC